This T cell receptor (beta chain) is drawn from a study of blood T cell repertoires in COVID-19. Study background: Some COVID-19 samples were acute and others convalescent; all came from the United States, Italy and Spain. Sample material is recorded as cDNA or gDNA derived from T cells, B-cell-depleted T cells, or PBMCs.

Here immunoSEQ multiplex PCR was the method, and the copy in TCRdb shows in-frame clones only, minus some. The sample consists of more than 300,000 clones, 83% of them appearing once. Clinical history as reported by participants underpinned cohort assignment. This clone was picked up one time. Trimming removed 7 bases from V and 6 bases from J; junction bases left unmatched: 21. In germline, CDR1 is MNHEY, CDR2 SVGEGT. This CDR3 has 17 residues. The J gene is TRBJ2-7, the V gene TRBV6-2 or TRBV6-3; TRBD1 aligns across 7 bases. This receptor was identified in a woman between 50 and 59 years old who had recovered from COVID-19. Source material: PBMCs or T cells enriched from blood (not recorded which). The CDR3 region is CASTPTTLRRDRVEQYF. CDR3 coding DNA: TGTGCCAGCACCCCGACAACCTTAAGGAGAGACAGGGTCGAGCAGTACTTC.